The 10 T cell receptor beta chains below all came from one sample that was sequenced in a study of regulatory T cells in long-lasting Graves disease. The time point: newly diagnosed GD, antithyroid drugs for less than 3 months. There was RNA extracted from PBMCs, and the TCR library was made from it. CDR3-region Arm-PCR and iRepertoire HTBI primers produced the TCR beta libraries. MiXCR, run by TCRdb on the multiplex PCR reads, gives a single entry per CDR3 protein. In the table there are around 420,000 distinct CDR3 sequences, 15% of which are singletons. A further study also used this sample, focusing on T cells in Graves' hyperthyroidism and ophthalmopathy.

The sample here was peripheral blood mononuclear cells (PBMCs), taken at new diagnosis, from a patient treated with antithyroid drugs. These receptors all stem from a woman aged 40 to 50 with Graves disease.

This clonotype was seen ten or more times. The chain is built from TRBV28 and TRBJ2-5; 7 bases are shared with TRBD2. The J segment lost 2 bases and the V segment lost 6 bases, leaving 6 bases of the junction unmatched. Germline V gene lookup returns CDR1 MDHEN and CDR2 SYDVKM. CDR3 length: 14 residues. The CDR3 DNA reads TGTGCCAGCAGCCCCCTAGCGGTTCAAGAGACCCAGTACTTC. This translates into CASSPLAVQETQYF.

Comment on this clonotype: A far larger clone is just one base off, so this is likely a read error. The CDR3 spells CASSPYTEAQYF. The CDR3 bases are TGTGCCAGCAGCCCCTACACAGAGGCCCAGTACTTC. This chain links TRBV12-3 or TRBV12-4 with TRBJ2-1, with D unclear. Judging by the DNA end, TRBJ2-5 fits better; the J call may be wrong. The CDR3 is made up of 12 amino acids.

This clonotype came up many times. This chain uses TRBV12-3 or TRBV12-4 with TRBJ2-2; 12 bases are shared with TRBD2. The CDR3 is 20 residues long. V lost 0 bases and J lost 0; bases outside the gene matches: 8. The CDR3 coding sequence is TGTGCCAGCAGTTTAGCCCGGACTAGCGGGGTCCCCGCGAACACCGGGGAGCTGTTTTTT. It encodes CASSLARTSGVPANTGELFF.

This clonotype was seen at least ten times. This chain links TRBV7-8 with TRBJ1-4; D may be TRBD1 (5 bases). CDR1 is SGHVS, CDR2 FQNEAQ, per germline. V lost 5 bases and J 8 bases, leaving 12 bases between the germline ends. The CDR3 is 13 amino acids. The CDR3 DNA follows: TGTGCCAGCAGCGGCCGGGACGACGAAAAACTGTTTTTT. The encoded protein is CASSGRDDEKLFF.

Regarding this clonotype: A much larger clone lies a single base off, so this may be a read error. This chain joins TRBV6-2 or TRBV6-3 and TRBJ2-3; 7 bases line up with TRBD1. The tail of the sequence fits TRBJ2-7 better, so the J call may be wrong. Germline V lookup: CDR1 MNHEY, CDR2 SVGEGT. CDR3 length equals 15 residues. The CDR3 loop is CASSYSGDSSYEQYF. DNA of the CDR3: TGTGCCAGCAGTTACTCGGGGGACAGCTCCTACGAGCAGTACTTC.

The DNA of the CDR3 is TGTGCCAGCAGCTCGTATTCGGGTAACACAGATACGCAGTATTTT. Its protein is CASSSYSGNTDTQYF. The gene calls are TRBV11-2 and TRBJ2-3; D is ambiguous. Trimming shortened V by 4 bases and J by 2 bases, and 13 bases separated the two germline ends. CDR3 length: 15 amino acids. CDR1 and CDR2 (germline): SGHAT, FQNNGV.

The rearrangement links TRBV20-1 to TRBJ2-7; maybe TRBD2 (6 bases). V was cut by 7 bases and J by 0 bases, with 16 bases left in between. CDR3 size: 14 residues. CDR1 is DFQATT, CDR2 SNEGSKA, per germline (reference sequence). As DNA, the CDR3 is TGCAGTGGAGCCAGCGGCGGGAACTCCTACGAGCAGTACTTC. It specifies CSGASGGNSYEQYF.

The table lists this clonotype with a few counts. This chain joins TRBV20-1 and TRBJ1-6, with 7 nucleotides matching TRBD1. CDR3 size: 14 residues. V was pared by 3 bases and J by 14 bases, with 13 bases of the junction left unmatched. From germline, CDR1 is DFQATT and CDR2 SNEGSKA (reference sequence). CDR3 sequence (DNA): TGCAGTGCTAGCGGGGGGGACAGCCTTTTAGCCCTCCACTTT. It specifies CSASGGDSLLALHF.

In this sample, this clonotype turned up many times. In DNA form, the CDR3 reads TGTGCCAGCACTCAAGGGTATTCCATCTACGAGCAGTACTTC. It translates to CASTQGYSIYEQYF. This chain uses TRBV6-1 with TRBJ2-7, with D hard to call. Germline values: CDR1 MNHNS, CDR2 SASEGT. Trimming stripped 7 bases from V and 3 bases from J, with 16 bases between. CDR3 length: 14 amino acids.

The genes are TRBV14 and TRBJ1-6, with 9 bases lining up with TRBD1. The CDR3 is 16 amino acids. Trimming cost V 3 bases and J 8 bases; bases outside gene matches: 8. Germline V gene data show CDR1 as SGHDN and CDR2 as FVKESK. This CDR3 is CASSQAGTGNDSPLHF. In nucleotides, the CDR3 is TGTGCCAGCAGCCAGGCCGGGACAGGGAACGATTCACCCCTCCACTTT.